The 15 T cell receptor beta chains presented below share a single source sample, sequenced in a study of PD-1 blockade in classical Hodgkin lymphoma. The time point: cycle 4 day 1 (C4D1), after less than seven weeks of nivolumab. With no exception, relapse followed autologous stem cell transplantation in all patients, and brentuximab vedotin exposure varied. Only in-frame clones appear in the TCRdb table, and some are missing; sequencing was by immunoSEQ multiplex PCR. The top ten hold just under 9.5% of the sample, which has approximately 93,000 clones, about 77% seen once. This specimen was peripheral blood mononuclear cells (PBMCs), taken before the fourth cycle of nivolumab. These receptors were obtained from a human donor with classical Hodgkin lymphoma.

In its sample, this clone was seen once. The CDR3 DNA is TGTGCCAGTAGTATAGAAGAACTAGCGGGGGGGCATGAGCAGTTCTTC. As protein: CASSIEELAGGHEQFF. The rearrangement joins TRBV19 to TRBJ2-1, with TRBD2 matching over 13 bases. Germline V gene sequence: CDR1 LNHDA, CDR2 SQIVND (reference sequence). This CDR3 contains 16 residues. Trimming at V came to 0 bases and at J to 8 bases, leaving 4 bases not matched to a gene. Full variable domain (outside the CDR3, taken from reference TRBV19 and TRBJ2-1): DGGITQSPKYLFRKEGQNVTLSCEQNLNHDAMYWYRQDPGQGLRLIYYSQIVNDFQKGDIAEGYSVSREKKESFPLTVTSAQKNPTAFYLCASSIEELAGGHEQFFGPGTRLTVL.

As to this clone: A junction boundary mismatches the germline segment, possibly from a read error. The chain employs TRBV7-7 and TRBJ1-1; tentative D call: TRBD1 (5 bases). This CDR3 comprises 14 residues. Germline values: CDR1 SSHAT, CDR2 FNYEAQ (reference sequence). The CDR3 DNA follows: TGTGCTAGCAGCTTAGTTCCCGGGGGCACTGAAGCTTTCTTT. Protein product: CASSLVPGGTEAFF.

This chain connects TRBV6-5 to TRBJ1-5; a weak D match, TRBD1 (6 bases). Looked up from germline, CDR1 is MNHEY and CDR2 is SVGAGI. V gave up 0 bases and J gave up 5 bases, with 8 bases separating them. CDR3 length: 14 residues. CDR3 nucleotide sequence: TGTGCCAGCAGTTACTCAACAGGGTATCAGCCCCAGCATTTT. Translated: CASSYSTGYQPQHF.

J is TRBJ2-7 and V is TRBV18; D is perhaps TRBD2 (5 bases). With 3 bases removed from V and 3 bases from J, the gap between germline ends came to 12 bases. Germline V CDR1 and CDR2: KGHSH, LQKENI. There are 14 residues in the CDR3. CDR3: CASSPATGDYEQYF. CDR3 nucleotides: TGTGCCAGCTCACCCGCGACCGGGGACTACGAGCAGTACTTC.

The chain links TRBV27 to TRBJ1-5; no firm D call. The germline V gene has CDR1 MNHEY and CDR2 SMNVEV (reference sequence). The CDR3 is 13 amino acids. V was shortened by 2 bases and J by 2 bases, with 4 bases between the two germline ends. The CDR3 spells CASSLRGNQPQHF. CDR3 nucleotides: TGTGCCAGCAGTTTACGAGGCAATCAGCCCCAGCATTTT.

The V and J genes are TRBV2 and TRBJ2-7; the D gene could be TRBD1 or TRBD2 (5 bases each). This CDR3 spans 12 amino acids. Trimming cost V 0 bases and J 5 bases, with 5 bases left between them. Germline V gives CDR1 SNHLY, CDR2 FYNNEI. The CDR3 sequence is CASSEAGDEQYF. The CDR3, as DNA: TGTGCCAGCAGTGAAGCGGGGGACGAGCAGTACTTC.

V and J are TRBV6-5 and TRBJ2-7, with D unresolved. Trimming shortened V by 6 bases and J by 2 bases, and 5 bases separated the two germline ends. Per germline, CDR1 MNHEY and CDR2 SVGAGI. CDR3 length equals 11 residues. In DNA form, the CDR3 reads TGTGCCAGCAGCTCGGCCTACGAGCAGTACTTC. This sequence encodes CASSSAYEQYF.

This rearrangement joins TRBV5-1 to TRBJ1-2; D is unresolved. Germline V gives CDR1 SGHRS, CDR2 YFSETQ. V lost 2 bases and J 4 bases, leaving 9 bases between the germline ends. The CDR3 contains 13 residues. In DNA, the CDR3 is TGCGCCAGCAGCTTAGAAGCGGCCTATGGCTACACCTTC. Translation: CASSLEAAYGYTF.

There are a few counts of this clone. The chain uses TRBV2 and TRBJ1-4; D is unclear. Germline CDR1 and CDR2: SNHLY and FYNNEI. The V end lost 2 bases, the J end lost 4 bases, and 14 bases lay between the germline ends. This CDR3 spans 16 amino acids. Here the CDR3 reads CASSESHLWGNEKLFF. The CDR3 nucleotides read TGTGCCAGCAGTGAATCTCACTTGTGGGGTAATGAAAAACTGTTTTTT. The full variable domain, in which reference TRBV2 and TRBJ1-4 provide the parts outside the CDR3, is EPEVTQTPSHQVTQMGQEVILRCVPISNHLYFYWYRQILGQKVEFLVSFYNNEISEKSEIFDDQFSVERPDGSNFTLKIRSTKLEDSAMYFCASSESHLWGNEKLFFGSGTQLSVL.

V usage is TRBV27 and J usage is TRBJ2-3, with 9 bases identical to TRBD2. Looked up from germline, CDR1 is MNHEY and CDR2 is SMNVEV (reference sequence). V shed 4 bases and J 8 bases; nucleotides not matched to a gene: 7. This CDR3 region has 14 residues. CDR3 nucleotides: TGTGCCAGCAGTTCTTGGACTAGCGCTGTTACGCAGTATTTT. It codes for CASSSWTSAVTQYF.

The chain recombines TRBV6-6 with TRBJ1-1, with TRBD1 matching over 7 bases. The CDR3 totals 13 residues. With V trimmed by 2 bases and J by 6 bases, 3 bases remained unmatched. Germline CDR1 reads MNHNY; CDR2 reads SVGAGI (reference sequence). CDR3 residues: CASSYRQGSEAFF. For the CDR3, the DNA is TGTGCCAGCAGTTACCGACAGGGATCTGAAGCTTTCTTT.

The CDR3 reads CASSGPGQGGETQYF. For the CDR3, the DNA is TGTGCCAGCAGTGGTCCGGGACAGGGGGGAGAGACCCAGTACTTC. The rearrangement links TRBV6-1 to TRBJ2-5, with 11 bases matching TRBD1. CDR3 size: 15 residues. V lost 4 bases, J lost 4 bases, and 5 bases stayed unmatched. Germline CDR1 MNHNS, CDR2 SASEGT.

The V and J genes are TRBV6-5 and TRBJ2-1; TRBD2 matches at 15 bases. Germline V CDR1 and CDR2: MNHEY, SVGAGI. The CDR3 is 14 residues long. V gave up 8 bases and J gave up 5 bases; unmatched junction bases: 1. In DNA form, the CDR3 reads TGTGCCAGCGGACTAGCGGGAGGGAACAATGAGCAGTTCTTC. This gives the protein CASGLAGGNNEQFF.

This chain joins TRBV27 and TRBJ2-7; D may be TRBD2 (6 bases). The V and J ends lost 3 bases and 5 bases respectively, with 20 bases between them. Looked up from germline, CDR1 is MNHEY and CDR2 is SMNVEV (reference sequence). The CDR3 loop spans 16 amino acids. The CDR3 reads CASSFQPMTSIHEQYF. CDR3 sequence (DNA): TGTGCCAGCAGTTTCCAGCCCATGACTAGTATCCACGAGCAGTACTTC.

This clone was detected only once. DNA of the CDR3: TGCAGCGCCGACCCCCGCACAGGGAACTATGGCTACACCTTC. It translates to CSADPRTGNYGYTF. This chain connects TRBV29-1 to TRBJ1-2; weak D call: TRBD1 (6 bases). V gave up 7 bases and J gave up 2 bases, with 17 bases separating them. From germline, CDR1 is SQVTM and CDR2 ANQGSEA. There are 14 residues in the CDR3.